A selection of T cell receptor beta chains follows, all from one sample in a study of glioma-infiltrating T cells. TCRdb fed the multiplex PCR reads into MiXCR, producing one record per CDR3 protein. This table holds roughly 120,000 distinct CDR3 sequences, less than 30% found once. The source material was glioma tissue, nonneoplastic brain tissue, or PBMCs (not recorded which). These receptors were obtained from a human donor with low-grade glioma or glioblastoma, undergoing nonglioma brain surgery, or in good health (not recorded which). Each CDR3 is given with its conserved first and last residue. The D gene is left open where the match is weak. Clone sizes are given selectively: once, few, many, or a class where the clone is expanded.

CDR3: CASSPSGSHEQYF; DNA: TGTGCCAGCAGCCCTAGCGGGAGCCACGAGCAGTACTTC; J: TRBJ2-7; V: TRBV16; size: many; D: TRBD2
CDR3: CASQASGSTYEQYF; DNA: TGCGCCAGCCAGGCTAGCGGGAGTACCTACGAGCAGTACTTC; J: TRBJ2-7; V: TRBV5-1; size: .; D: TRBD2
CDR3: CASSSAGGDTQYF; DNA: TGTGCCAGCAGTTCGGCGGGGGGAGATACGCAGTATTTT; J: TRBJ2-3; V: TRBV2; size: many; D: TRBD2
CDR3: CASSSRTDTQYF; DNA: TGTGCCAGCAGCTCCAGGACAGATACGCAGTATTTT; J: TRBJ2-3; V: TRBV7-9; size: many; D: .
CDR3: CASSYGRGKQETQYF; DNA: TGTGCCAGCAGCTATGGGCGGGGGAAACAAGAGACCCAGTACTTC; J: TRBJ2-5; V: TRBV13; size: once; D: TRBD2
CDR3: CASSLELGTKAKNIQYF; DNA: TGTGCCAGCAGCTTAGAATTGGGAACAAAGGCCAAAAACATTCAGTACTTC; J: TRBJ2-4; V: TRBV11-2; size: .; D: .
CDR3: CASSLMGQGSYEQYF; DNA: TGTGCCAGCAGCTTAATGGGACAAGGGTCCTACGAGCAGTACTTC; J: TRBJ2-7; V: TRBV7-9; size: few; D: .
CDR3: CASSLHSGGASNEQFF; DNA: TGTGCCAGCTCACTCCACAGCGGGGGGGCTTCCAATGAGCAGTTCTTC; J: TRBJ2-1; V: TRBV18; size: .; D: TRBD2
CDR3: CASRGPNTEAFF; DNA: TGTGCCAGCAGGGGGCCGAACACTGAAGCTTTCTTT; J: TRBJ1-1; V: TRBV28; size: many; D: .
CDR3: CASRDRASGTEAFF; DNA: TGTGCCAGCAGGGATCGTGCATCGGGCACTGAAGCTTTCTTT; J: TRBJ1-1; V: TRBV5-4; size: many; D: .
CDR3: CASSRREGQETQYF; DNA: TGCGCCAGCAGCCGACGGGAGGGCCAAGAGACCCAGTACTTC; J: TRBJ2-5; V: TRBV5-1; size: .; D: TRBD2
CDR3: CASSQEPIRPYEQYF; DNA: TGCGCCAGCAGCCAAGAGCCAATTAGGCCCTACGAGCAGTACTTC; J: TRBJ2-7; V: TRBV4-1; size: many; D: .
CDR3: CASRPDTPPSAFF; DNA: TGTGCCAGCAGACCCGACACCCCGCCTTCAGCTTTCTTT; J: TRBJ1-1; V: TRBV28; size: many; D: .
CDR3: CASSPWGQQETQYF; DNA: TGTGCCAGCAGTCCCTGGGGACAACAAGAGACCCAGTACTTC; J: TRBJ2-5; V: TRBV6-2/TRBV6-3; size: many; D: .